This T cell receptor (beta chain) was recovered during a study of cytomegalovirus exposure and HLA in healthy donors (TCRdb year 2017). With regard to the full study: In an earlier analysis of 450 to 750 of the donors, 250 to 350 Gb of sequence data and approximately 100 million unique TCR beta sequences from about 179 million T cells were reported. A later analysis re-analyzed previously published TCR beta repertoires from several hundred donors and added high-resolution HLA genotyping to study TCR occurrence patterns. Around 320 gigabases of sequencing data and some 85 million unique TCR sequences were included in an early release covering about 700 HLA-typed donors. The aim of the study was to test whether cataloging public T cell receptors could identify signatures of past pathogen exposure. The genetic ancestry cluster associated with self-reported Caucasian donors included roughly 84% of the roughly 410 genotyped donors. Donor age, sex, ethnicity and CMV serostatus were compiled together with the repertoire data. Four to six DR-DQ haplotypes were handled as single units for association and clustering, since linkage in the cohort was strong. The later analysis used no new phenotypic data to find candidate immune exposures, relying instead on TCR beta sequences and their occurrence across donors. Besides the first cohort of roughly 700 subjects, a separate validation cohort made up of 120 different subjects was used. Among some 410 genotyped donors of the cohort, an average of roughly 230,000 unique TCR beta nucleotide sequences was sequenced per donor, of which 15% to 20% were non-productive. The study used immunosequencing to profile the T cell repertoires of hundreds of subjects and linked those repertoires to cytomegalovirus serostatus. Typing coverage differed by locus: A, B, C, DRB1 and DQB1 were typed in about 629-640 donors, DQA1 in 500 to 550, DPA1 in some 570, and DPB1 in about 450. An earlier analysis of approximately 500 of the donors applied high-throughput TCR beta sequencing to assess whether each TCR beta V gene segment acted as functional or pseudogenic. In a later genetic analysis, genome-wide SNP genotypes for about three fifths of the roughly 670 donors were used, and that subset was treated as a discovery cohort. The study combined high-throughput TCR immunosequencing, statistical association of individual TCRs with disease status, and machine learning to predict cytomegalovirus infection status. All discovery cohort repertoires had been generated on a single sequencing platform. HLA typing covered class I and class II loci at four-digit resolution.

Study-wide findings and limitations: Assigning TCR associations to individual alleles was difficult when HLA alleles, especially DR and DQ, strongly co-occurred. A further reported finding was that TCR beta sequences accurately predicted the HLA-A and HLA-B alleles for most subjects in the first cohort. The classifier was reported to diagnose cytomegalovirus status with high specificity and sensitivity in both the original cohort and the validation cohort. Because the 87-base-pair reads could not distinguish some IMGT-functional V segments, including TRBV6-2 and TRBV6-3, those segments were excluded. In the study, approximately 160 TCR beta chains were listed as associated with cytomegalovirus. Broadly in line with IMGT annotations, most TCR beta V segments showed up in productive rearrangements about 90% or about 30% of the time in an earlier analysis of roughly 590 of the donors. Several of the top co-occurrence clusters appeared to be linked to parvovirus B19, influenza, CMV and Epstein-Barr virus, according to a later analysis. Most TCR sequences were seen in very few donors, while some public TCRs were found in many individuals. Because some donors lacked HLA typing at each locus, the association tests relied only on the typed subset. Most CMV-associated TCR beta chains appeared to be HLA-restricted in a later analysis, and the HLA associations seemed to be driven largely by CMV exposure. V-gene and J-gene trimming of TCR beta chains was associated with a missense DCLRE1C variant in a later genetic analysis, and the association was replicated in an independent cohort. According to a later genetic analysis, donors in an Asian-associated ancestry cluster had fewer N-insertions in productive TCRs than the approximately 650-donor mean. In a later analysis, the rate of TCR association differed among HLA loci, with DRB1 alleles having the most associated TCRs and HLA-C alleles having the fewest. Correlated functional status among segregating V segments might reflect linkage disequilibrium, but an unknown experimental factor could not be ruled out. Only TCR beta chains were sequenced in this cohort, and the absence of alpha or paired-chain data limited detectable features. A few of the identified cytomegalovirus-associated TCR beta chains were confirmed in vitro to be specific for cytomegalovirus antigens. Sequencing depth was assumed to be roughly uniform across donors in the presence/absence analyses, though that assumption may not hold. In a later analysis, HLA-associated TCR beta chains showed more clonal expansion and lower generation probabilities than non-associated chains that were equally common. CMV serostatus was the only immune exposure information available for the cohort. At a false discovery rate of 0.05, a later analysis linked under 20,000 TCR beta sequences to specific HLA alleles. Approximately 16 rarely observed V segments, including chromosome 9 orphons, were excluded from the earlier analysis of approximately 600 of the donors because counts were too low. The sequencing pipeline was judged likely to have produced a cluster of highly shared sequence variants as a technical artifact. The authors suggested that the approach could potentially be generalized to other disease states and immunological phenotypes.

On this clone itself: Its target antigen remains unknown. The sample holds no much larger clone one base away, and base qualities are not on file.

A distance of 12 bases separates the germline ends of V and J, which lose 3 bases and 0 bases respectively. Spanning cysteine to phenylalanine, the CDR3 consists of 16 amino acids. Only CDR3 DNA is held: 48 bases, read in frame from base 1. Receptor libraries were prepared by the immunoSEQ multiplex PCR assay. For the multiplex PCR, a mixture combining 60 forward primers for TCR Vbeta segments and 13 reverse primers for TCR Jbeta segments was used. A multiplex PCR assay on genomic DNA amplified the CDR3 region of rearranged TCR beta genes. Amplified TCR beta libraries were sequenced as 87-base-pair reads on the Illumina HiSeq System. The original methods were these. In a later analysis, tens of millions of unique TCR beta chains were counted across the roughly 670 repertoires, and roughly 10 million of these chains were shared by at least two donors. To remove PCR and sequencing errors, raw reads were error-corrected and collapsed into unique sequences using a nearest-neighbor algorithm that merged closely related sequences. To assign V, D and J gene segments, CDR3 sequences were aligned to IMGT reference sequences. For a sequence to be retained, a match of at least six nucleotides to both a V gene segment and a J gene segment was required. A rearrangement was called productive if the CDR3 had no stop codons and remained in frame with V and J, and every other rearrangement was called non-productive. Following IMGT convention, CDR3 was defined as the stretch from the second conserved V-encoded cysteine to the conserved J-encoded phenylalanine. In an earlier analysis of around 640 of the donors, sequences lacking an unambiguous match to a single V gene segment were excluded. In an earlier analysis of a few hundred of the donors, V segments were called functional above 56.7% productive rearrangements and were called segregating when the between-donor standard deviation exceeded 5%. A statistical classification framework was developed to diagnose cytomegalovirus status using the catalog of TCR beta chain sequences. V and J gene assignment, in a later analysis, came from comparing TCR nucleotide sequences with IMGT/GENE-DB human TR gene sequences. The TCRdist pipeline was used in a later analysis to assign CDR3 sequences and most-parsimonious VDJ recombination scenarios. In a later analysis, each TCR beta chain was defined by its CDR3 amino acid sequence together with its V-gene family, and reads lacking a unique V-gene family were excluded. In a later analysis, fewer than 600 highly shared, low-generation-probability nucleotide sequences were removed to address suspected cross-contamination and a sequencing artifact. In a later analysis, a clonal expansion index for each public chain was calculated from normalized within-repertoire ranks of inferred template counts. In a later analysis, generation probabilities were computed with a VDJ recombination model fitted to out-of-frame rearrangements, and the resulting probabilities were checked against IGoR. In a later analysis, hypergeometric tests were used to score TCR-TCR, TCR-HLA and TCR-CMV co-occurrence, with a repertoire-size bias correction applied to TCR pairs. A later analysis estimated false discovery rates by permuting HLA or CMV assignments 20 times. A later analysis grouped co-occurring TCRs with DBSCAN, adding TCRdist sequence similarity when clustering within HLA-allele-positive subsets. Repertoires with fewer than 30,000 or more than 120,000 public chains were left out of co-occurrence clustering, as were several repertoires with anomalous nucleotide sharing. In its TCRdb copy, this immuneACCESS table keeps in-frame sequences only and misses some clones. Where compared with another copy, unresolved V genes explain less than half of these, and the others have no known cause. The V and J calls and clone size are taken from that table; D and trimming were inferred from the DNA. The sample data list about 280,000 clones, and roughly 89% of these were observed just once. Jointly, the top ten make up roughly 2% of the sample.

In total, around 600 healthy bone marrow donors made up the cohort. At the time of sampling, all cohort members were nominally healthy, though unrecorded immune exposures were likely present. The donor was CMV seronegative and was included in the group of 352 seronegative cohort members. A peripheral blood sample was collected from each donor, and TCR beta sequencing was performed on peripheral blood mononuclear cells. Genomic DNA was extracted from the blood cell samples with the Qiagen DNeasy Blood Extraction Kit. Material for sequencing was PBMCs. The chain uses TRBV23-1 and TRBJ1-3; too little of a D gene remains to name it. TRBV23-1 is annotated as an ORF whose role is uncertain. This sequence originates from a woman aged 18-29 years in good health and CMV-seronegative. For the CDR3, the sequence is CASSHWAGSSGNTIYF. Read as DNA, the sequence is TGCGCCAGCAGTCATTGGGCGGGGAGCTCTGGAAACACCATATATTTT.